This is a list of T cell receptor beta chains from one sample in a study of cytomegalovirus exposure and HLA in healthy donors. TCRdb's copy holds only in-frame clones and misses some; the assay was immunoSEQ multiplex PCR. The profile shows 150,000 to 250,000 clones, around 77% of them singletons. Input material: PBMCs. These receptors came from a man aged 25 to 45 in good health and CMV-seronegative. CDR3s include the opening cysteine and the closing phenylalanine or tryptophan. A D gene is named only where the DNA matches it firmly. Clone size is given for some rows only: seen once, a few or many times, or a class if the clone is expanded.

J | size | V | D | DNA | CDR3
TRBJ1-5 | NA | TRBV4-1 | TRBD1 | TGCGCCAGCAGCCGGACAGGGGATGTTCAGCCCCAGCATTTT | CASSRTGDVQPQHF
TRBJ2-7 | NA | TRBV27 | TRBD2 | TGTGCCAGCAGTAAAAAGACTAGCGGGATGTACGAGCAGTACTTC | CASSKKTSGMYEQYF
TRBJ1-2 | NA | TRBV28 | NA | TGTGCCAGCAGTTCAGGGTCGTATGGCTACACCTTC | CASSSGSYGYTF
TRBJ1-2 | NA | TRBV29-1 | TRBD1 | TGCAGCGTGGACGACAGGGTTAACTATGGCTACACCTTC | CSVDDRVNYGYTF
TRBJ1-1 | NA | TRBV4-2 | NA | TGTGCCAGCAGCCTCCTCGGGGGTGGGAACACTGAAGCTTTCTTT | CASSLLGGGNTEAFF
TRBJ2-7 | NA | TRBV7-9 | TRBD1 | TGTGCCAGCAGCTTAGCGGACAGGGTTCCCATCTTC | CASSLADRVPIF
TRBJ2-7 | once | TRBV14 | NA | TGTGCCAGCAGCCAAGGCCTAGCGATCTACGAGCAGTACTTC | CASSQGLAIYEQYF
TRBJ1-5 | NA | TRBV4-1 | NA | TGCGCCAGCAGCCAAGATTTAGGGGTTACTAGCAATCAGCCCCAGCATTTT | CASSQDLGVTSNQPQHF
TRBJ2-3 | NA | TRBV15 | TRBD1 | TGTGCCACCAGCAGAGAGGGCGGGACAGGTGTAGATACGCAGTATTTT | CATSREGGTGVDTQYF
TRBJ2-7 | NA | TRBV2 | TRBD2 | TGTGCCAGCATATTAGGACTAGCGGGACAAAGGGGCTACGAGCAGTACTTC | CASILGLAGQRGYEQYF
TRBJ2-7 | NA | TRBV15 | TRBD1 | TGTGCCACCAGCAGACCGGGACAGGGTTCCGTCGAGCAGTACTTC | CATSRPGQGSVEQYF
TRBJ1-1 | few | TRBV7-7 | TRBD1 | TGTGCCAGCAGCCCCGACAGGGTCACTGAAGCTTTCTTT | CASSPDRVTEAFF
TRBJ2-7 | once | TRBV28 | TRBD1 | TGTGCCAGCAGTAATACAGGGGTCTACGAGCAGTACTTC | CASSNTGVYEQYF
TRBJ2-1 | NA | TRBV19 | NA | TGTGCCAGTAGTCCCCTGGGTAGCGGCTCCTACAATGAGCAGTTCTTC | CASSPLGSGSYNEQFF
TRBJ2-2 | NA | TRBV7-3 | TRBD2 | TGTGCCAGCAGCCCCACTAGCGGCAAGAACACCGGGGAGCTGTTTTTT | CASSPTSGKNTGELFF
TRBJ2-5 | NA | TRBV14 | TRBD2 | TGTGCCAGCAGCCTAAGCCGGCTAGCGGCGTACCAAGAGACCCAGTACTTC | CASSLSRLAAYQETQYF
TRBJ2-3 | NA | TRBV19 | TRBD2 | TGTGCCAGTAGTATTGCAGGGAGGGGCACAGATACGCAGTATTTT | CASSIAGRGTDTQYF
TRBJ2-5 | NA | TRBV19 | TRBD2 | TGTGCCAGTAGTAGCAGACTAGCGGGAGCACAAGAGACCCAGTACTTC | CASSSRLAGAQETQYF
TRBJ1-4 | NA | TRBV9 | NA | TGTGCCAGCAGCGAACAGGCAACTAATGAAAAACTGTTTTTT | CASSEQATNEKLFF
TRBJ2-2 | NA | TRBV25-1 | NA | TGTGCCAGCAGTGGCCTCGAGGGCGGGAACACCGGGGAGCTGTTTTTT | CASSGLEGGNTGELFF
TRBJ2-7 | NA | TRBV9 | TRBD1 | TGTGCCAGCAGCGGGGACAGGGACTACGAGCAGTACTTC | CASSGDRDYEQYF
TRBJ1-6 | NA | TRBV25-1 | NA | TGTGCCAGCGTTAAATACTATAATTCACCCCTCCACTTT | CASVKYYNSPLHF
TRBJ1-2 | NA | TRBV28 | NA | TGTGCCTTAATGACAGGAACTTATGGCTACACCTTC | CALMTGTYGYTF
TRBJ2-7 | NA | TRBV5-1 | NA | TGCGCCAGCAGCTTGGGAAGGCAGGGGACCGAGCAGTACTTC | CASSLGRQGTEQYF
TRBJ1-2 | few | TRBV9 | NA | TGTGCCAGCAGCCCCGACGTCCGAGGGAGCGGCTACACCTTC | CASSPDVRGSGYTF
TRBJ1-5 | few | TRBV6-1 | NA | TGTGCCAGCAGTGAAAGAAGGCCCCAGGGCAATCAGCCCCAGCATTTT | CASSERRPQGNQPQHF
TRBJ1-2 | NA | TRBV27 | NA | TGTGCCAGCAGTAACAGGACAGCCTATGGCTACACCTTC | CASSNRTAYGYTF
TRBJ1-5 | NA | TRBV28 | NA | TGTGCCAGCAGGGCCGGGGGCAATCAGCCCCAGCATTTT | CASRAGGNQPQHF